Each of the 18 T cell receptor beta chains below was sequenced from the same sample in a study of neurological immune-mediated disorders. Each CDR3 protein gets one entry after TCRdb re-called the 5' RACE reads with MiXCR. The sample records tens of thousands of distinct CDR3 sequences, 4% being singletons. Sequencing used CD4+ T cells from blood. Receptors originate from a woman aged 40 to 55 with multiple sclerosis.

The table lists this clonotype with many counts. V and J are TRBV4-1 and TRBJ2-1; tentative D call: TRBD1 (6 bases). Germline V gene sequence: CDR1 MGHRA, CDR2 YSYEKL. V gave up 5 bases and J gave up 8 bases, with 13 bases separating them. The CDR3 has 13 amino acids. CDR3 sequence reads: CASSSGVLDEQFF. The DNA of the CDR3 is TGCGCCAGCAGCTCAGGGGTTCTCGATGAGCAGTTCTTC.

In regard to this clonotype: A clone one base away is much larger, so this may be a read error. The CDR3 protein is CASNSSGGGYNEQFF. The DNA of the CDR3 is TGTGCCAGCAATTCCAGCGGGGGGGGCTACAATGAGCAGTTCTTC. J is TRBJ2-1 and V is TRBV6-6, with 10 nucleotides matching TRBD2. Germline loops: CDR1 MNHNY, CDR2 SVGAGI (reference sequence). The CDR3 totals 15 residues. V was clipped by 7 bases and J by 3 bases; unmatched bases: 6.

This clonotype was recorded at least ten times. The rearrangement joins TRBV29-1 to TRBJ1-2, with no clear D. The CDR3 runs to 12 residues. V shed 4 bases and J shed 4 bases, with 10 bases lying between them. Germline V CDR1 and CDR2: SQVTM, ANQGSEA. DNA of the CDR3: TGCAGCGTTGTGGAGGCCGTCTATGGCTACACCTTC. It translates to CSVVEAVYGYTF.

Many counts were recorded for this clonotype. The chain has TRBV29-1 and TRBJ2-1, with D uncertain. Trimming removed 1 base at V and 0 bases at J, with 10 bases between. The germline gives CDR1 SQVTM, CDR2 ANQGSEA. CDR3 length: 15 residues. This CDR3 is CSVEGGQNSYNEQFF. The CDR3 nucleotides are TGCAGCGTTGAAGGTGGGCAGAACTCCTACAATGAGCAGTTCTTC.

The sample holds many counts of this clonotype. This chain uses TRBV3-1 with TRBJ1-2; D remains ambiguous. With 3 bases removed from V and 8 bases from J, the gap between germline ends came to 13 bases. Germline V gives CDR1 LGHDT, CDR2 YNNKEL (reference sequence). The CDR3 is 13 residues long. CDR3 protein: CASSQTRTGGYTF. The CDR3 nucleotides read TGTGCCAGCAGCCAGACCCGGACGGGGGGCTACACCTTC.

This clonotype has at least ten counts. This sequence joins TRBV5-1 and TRBJ2-7; 11 bases line up with TRBD2. Germline values: CDR1 SGHRS, CDR2 YFSETQ. This CDR3 region has 18 residues. V lost 4 bases, J lost 7 bases, and 19 bases stayed unmatched. This CDR3 is CASSRGALAGGPKGEQYF. CDR3 DNA: TGCGCCAGCAGCCGGGGGGCGCTAGCGGGGGGCCCGAAGGGGGAGCAGTACTTC.

This clonotype came up many times. The chain employs TRBV12-3 or TRBV12-4 and TRBJ1-5, with D tentatively TRBD1 (5 bases). The V end lost 6 bases, the J end lost 1 base, and 13 bases lay between the germline ends. The CDR3 spans 15 residues. The CDR3 DNA sequence: TGTGCCAGCAGCCTAGGGGACGGGAGCAATCAGCCCCAGCATTTT. It translates to CASSLGDGSNQPQHF.

This clonotype was detected many times. The chain combines TRBV11-2 with TRBJ1-1, with D uncertain. The V end was cut by 5 bases, the J end by 0 bases, with 13 bases between. Germline CDR1 SGHAT, CDR2 FQNNGV. CDR3 length: 15 residues. The CDR3 DNA is TGTGCCAGCAGCCTCCACGAGCATTTGAACACTGAAGCTTTCTTT. Amino acids: CASSLHEHLNTEAFF.

This clonotype was seen many times. The rearrangement joins TRBV5-1 to TRBJ1-1; TRBD1 is a possible D gene (6 bases). CDR3 length: 15 amino acids. V lost 3 bases and J lost 0, with 12 bases in between. Looked up from germline, CDR1 is SGHRS and CDR2 is YFSETQ. For the CDR3, the DNA is TGCGCCAGCAGCTGGGGGGCACAGATGAACACTGAAGCTTTCTTT. Encoded protein: CASSWGAQMNTEAFF.

This clonotype was seen at least ten times. V usage is TRBV6-1 and J usage is TRBJ2-1; D not resolved. Per germline, CDR1 MNHNS and CDR2 SASEGT. Trimming pared 10 bases from V and 3 bases from J, leaving 16 bases between. CDR3 length: 14 residues. Written as DNA, the CDR3 is TGTGCCACCGTGGTGGTAGAAAACTACAATGAGCAGTTCTTC. The encoded protein is CATVVVENYNEQFF.

This clonotype was picked up many times. V gene TRBV7-9 combines with J gene TRBJ2-3; D possibly corresponds to TRBD2 (6 bases). CDR1 is SEHNR and CDR2 is FQNEAQ in the germline V gene (reference sequence). This CDR3 region has 15 residues. Trimming cost V 3 bases and J 4 bases, with 14 bases left between them. The CDR3 protein is CASSFRLEGADTQYF. CDR3 coding DNA: TGTGCCAGCAGCTTTCGACTAGAAGGAGCAGATACGCAGTATTTT. The whole variable domain, remainder taken from reference TRBV7-9 and TRBJ2-3, is DTGVSQNPRHKITKRGQNVTFRCDPISEHNRLYWYRQTLGQGPEFLTYFQNEAQLEKSRLLSDRFSAERPKGSFSTLEIQRTEQGDSAMYLCASSFRLEGADTQYFGPGTRLTVL.

There are many counts of this clonotype. The chain is built from TRBV12-3 or TRBV12-4 and TRBJ1-2, with a weak D call TRBD1 (5 bases). V gave up 3 bases and J gave up 4 bases, with 15 bases separating them. This CDR3 contains 15 residues. The CDR3 nucleotides are TGTGCCAGCAGTTTCCGCCTCGACAGCACCTATGGCTACACCTTC. It is translated as CASSFRLDSTYGYTF.

This clonotype was recorded many times. This rearrangement joins TRBV2 to TRBJ1-3; D not certain. CDR1 SNHLY and CDR2 FYNNEI come from the germline V gene. Trimming left V 7 bases short and J 2 bases short, with 15 bases between. The CDR3 totals 15 residues. The CDR3 sequence: CASNARRSPGNTIYF. Here the CDR3 DNA reads TGTGCCAGCAATGCAAGGCGGAGCCCTGGAAACACCATATATTTT.

This clonotype occurred many times. This chain joins TRBV20-1 and TRBJ1-4, with 9 bases identical to TRBD1. CDR1 DFQATT and CDR2 SNEGSKA come from the germline V gene (reference sequence). With 5 bases clipped from V and 8 bases from J, the junction kept 9 bases outside the gene matches. The CDR3 is 14 amino acids. The CDR3 sequence: CSARDRAGLEKLFF. The DNA for the CDR3 is TGCAGTGCTCGGGACAGGGCTGGGTTGGAAAAACTGTTTTTT.

This clonotype was found many times. The rearrangement links TRBV5-1 to TRBJ1-4, with D possibly matching TRBD1 (6 bases). Trimming shortened V by 5 bases and J by 3 bases, and 11 bases separated the two germline ends. Germline CDR1 reads SGHRS; CDR2 reads YFSETQ. This CDR3 comprises 14 residues. For the CDR3, the DNA is TGCGCCAGCAGGCTACAGGGAGCTAATGAAAAACTGTTTTTT. It encodes CASRLQGANEKLFF.

This clonotype was found many times. The CDR3 spells CASSFWTGEAFF. Written as DNA, the CDR3 is TGTGCCAGCAGTTTTTGGACAGGGGAAGCTTTCTTT. V gene TRBV6-5 combines with J gene TRBJ1-1, with TRBD1 matching 8 bases. This CDR3 is 12 amino acids long. J was trimmed by 8 bases and V by 4 bases; bases with no gene match: 3. Germline CDR1 reads MNHEY; CDR2 reads SVGAGI.

This clonotype was recorded many times. For the CDR3, the DNA is TGTGCCAGCAGACCCGGGGCAGGGGGGTCTGATGGCTACACCTTC. As protein: CASRPGAGGSDGYTF. This chain uses TRBV6-5 with TRBJ1-2; 7 bases line up with TRBD1. Losses at the gene ends were 6 bases for V and 6 bases for J; bases not matched to a gene: 13. The length of the CDR3 is 15 residues. The germline CDR1 and CDR2 sequences are MNHEY and SVGAGI.

The chain joins TRBV15 to TRBJ2-7; 11 nucleotides match TRBD2. Germline values: CDR1 LNHNV, CDR2 YYDKDF (reference sequence). V trimming: 3 bases; J trimming: 3 bases; junction bases outside the gene matches: 4. This CDR3 comprises 15 residues. The CDR3 DNA is TGTGCCACCAGCAGGAATCTAGCGGGGGGCTACGAGCAGTACTTC. Its protein is CATSRNLAGGYEQYF.